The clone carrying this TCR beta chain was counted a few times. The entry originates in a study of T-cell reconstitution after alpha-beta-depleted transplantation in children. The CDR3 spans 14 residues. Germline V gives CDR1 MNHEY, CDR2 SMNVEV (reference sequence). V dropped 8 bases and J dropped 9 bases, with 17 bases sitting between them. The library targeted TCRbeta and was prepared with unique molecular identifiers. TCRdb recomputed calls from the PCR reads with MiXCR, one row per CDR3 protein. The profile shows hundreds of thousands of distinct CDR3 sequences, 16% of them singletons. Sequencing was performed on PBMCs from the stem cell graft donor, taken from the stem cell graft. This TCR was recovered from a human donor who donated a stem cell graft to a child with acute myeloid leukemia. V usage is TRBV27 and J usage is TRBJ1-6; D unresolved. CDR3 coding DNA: TGTGCCAGCTGCCTCCGGGTCAGCGGTTCACCCCTCCACTTT. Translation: CASCLRVSGSPLHF.